This T cell receptor beta chain was observed in a study of blood T cell repertoires in COVID-19. For the study at large: Some COVID-19 samples were acute and others convalescent; all came from the United States, Italy and Spain. Sources were T cells, B-cell-depleted T cells, or PBMCs; the material itself was cDNA or gDNA.

In the authors' workflow: Counts of nucleated cells, estimated from reference gene primer amplification, were obtained. Generated by immunoSEQ multiplex PCR, the TCRdb table keeps only in-frame clones and is missing some. Clone size and V and J calls were adopted from that table, with D and trimming inferred from the DNA. This table holds approximately 240,000 clones, 87% found once. The germline V gene encodes CDR1 MNHEY and CDR2 SVGAGI. The CDR3 is 15 amino acids. V lost 6 bases and J lost 0; bases outside the gene matches: 3. The clonotype originates from a woman under 30 who had recovered from COVID-19. Specimen: peripheral blood. The chain couples TRBV6-5 to TRBJ1-4, with 8 bases that match TRBD1. The CDR3 nucleotides read TGTGCCAGCAGGCCACAGGGGGCAACTAATGAAAAACTGTTTTTT. Translation: CASRPQGATNEKLFF.